One and the same sample provided the 3 T cell receptor beta chains below, sequenced in a study of technical replicates of blood from a few donors. Generated by immunoSEQ multiplex PCR, the TCRdb table keeps only in-frame clones and is missing some. This table holds over 10,000 clones, about 94% found once. The source material was PBMCs. The source of these receptors is a human donor in good health.

The V gene is TRBV19, the J gene TRBJ2-6; D is undetermined. In germline, CDR1 is LNHDA, CDR2 SQIVND (reference sequence). This CDR3 spans 15 amino acids. Between the trimmed V and J ends, which lost 3 bases and 0 bases, there was a span of 6 bases. CDR3 DNA: TGTGCCAGTAGTATGCTGGCCTCTGGGGCCAACGTCCTGACTTTC. This codes for CASSMLASGANVLTF.

This chain connects TRBV6-5 to TRBJ2-7; no clear D gene. The germline V gene has CDR1 MNHEY and CDR2 SVGAGI. The CDR3 spans 13 residues. The ends were cut back, 6 bases at V and 2 bases at J, with 11 bases in the middle. The DNA for the CDR3 is TGTGCCAGCAGATCACTGACAACCTACGAGCAGTACTTC. Encoded protein: CASRSLTTYEQYF.

The rearrangement uses TRBV15 and TRBJ1-1; 10 nucleotides agree with TRBD1. The CDR3 sequence is 15 residues long. Per the germline V gene, CDR1 is LNHNV and CDR2 is YYDKDF (reference sequence). The V gene end was trimmed by 0 bases and the J gene end by 7 bases; junction bases not matched to a gene: 5. The CDR3 is CATSRDRQGADEAFF. In DNA form, the CDR3 reads TGTGCCACCAGCAGAGACCGACAGGGGGCCGATGAAGCTTTCTTT.